Reported below is one T cell receptor (beta chain). The antigen remains unidentified. This specimen belongs to a study of T cell responses to AZD1222 COVID-19 vaccine. General study points: There were mostly white British donors and more females than males, and clonal diversity was possibly underestimated. Increases in Spike-specific TCR breadth and depth were seen after two AZD1222 doses.

Second-dose timings of about 4 or about 12 weeks were pooled. V lost 6 bases to trimming and J lost 3 bases; unmatched junction nucleotides: 10. Germline CDR1 and CDR2: SGHTA and FQGNSA. The CDR3 runs 15 residues. Produced via immunoSEQ multiplex PCR; TCRdb's table is partial and in-frame only. The sample carries some 83,000 clones, 89% recorded once. The sequence came from an adult who received the AZD1222 COVID-19 vaccine. Sequencing used peripheral blood, obtained 28 days after the second AZD1222 dose. The chain has TRBV7-2 and TRBJ2-7, with 8 bases identical to TRBD1. CDR3 coding DNA: TGTGCCAGCAGTAGGATTGGACAGGGAGTCTACGAGCAGTACTTC. It specifies CASSRIGQGVYEQYF. The full variable domain, with the rest looked up from reference TRBV7-2 and TRBJ2-7, is GAGVSQSPSNKVTEKGKDVELRCDPISGHTALYWYRQSLGQGLEFLIYFQGNSAPDKSGLPSDRFSAERTGGSVSTLTIQRTQQEDSAVYLCASSRIGQGVYEQYFGPGTRLTVT.